This T cell receptor beta chain was captured by sequencing in a study of siplizumab effects on memory and regulatory T cells. Profiled with immunoSEQ multiplex PCR; TCRdb holds only in-frame clones, not every one. The sample comprises roughly 100,000 clones, roughly 90% of which are singletons, and more than 0.95% rests with the top ten. The CDR3 length is 15 residues. V lost 4 bases to trimming and J lost 7 bases; unmatched junction nucleotides: 11. Germline lookup yields CDR1 MNHEY and CDR2 SMNVEV (reference sequence). This clone was picked up one time. This sequence was found in a human donor in good health. Sequencing was carried out using CD4+ T cells sorted from blood. The V call is TRBV27, the J call TRBJ2-7; 9 bases match TRBD1. CDR3 amino acids: CASSWTGATSLEQYF. The DNA for the CDR3 is TGTGCCAGCAGTTGGACAGGGGCCACCTCCCTAGAGCAGTACTTC.